This entry describes one T cell receptor (beta chain). An immunoSEQ assay, version v3.0, was performed at survey level. Only in-frame clones appear in the TCRdb table, and some are missing; sequencing was by immunoSEQ multiplex PCR. The sample includes 30,000 to 40,000 clones, over 75% seen only once; the top ten take 10%. This entry is derived from a study of long-term antiretroviral therapy in people with HIV. CDR3 length equals 13 residues. Germline V lookup: CDR1 KGHSH, CDR2 LQKENI. V shed 6 bases and J 7 bases; nucleotides not matched to a gene: 6. The clonotype was recovered from a man younger than 35 with HIV. The rearrangement links TRBV18 to TRBJ2-1; 7 nucleotides line up with TRBD2. The sequences come from unsorted PBMCs, collected 2.2 years after starting antiretroviral therapy. CDR3 DNA: TGTGCCAGCTCCCCATGGGGGGGGAATGAGCAGTTCTTC. As protein: CASSPWGGNEQFF.